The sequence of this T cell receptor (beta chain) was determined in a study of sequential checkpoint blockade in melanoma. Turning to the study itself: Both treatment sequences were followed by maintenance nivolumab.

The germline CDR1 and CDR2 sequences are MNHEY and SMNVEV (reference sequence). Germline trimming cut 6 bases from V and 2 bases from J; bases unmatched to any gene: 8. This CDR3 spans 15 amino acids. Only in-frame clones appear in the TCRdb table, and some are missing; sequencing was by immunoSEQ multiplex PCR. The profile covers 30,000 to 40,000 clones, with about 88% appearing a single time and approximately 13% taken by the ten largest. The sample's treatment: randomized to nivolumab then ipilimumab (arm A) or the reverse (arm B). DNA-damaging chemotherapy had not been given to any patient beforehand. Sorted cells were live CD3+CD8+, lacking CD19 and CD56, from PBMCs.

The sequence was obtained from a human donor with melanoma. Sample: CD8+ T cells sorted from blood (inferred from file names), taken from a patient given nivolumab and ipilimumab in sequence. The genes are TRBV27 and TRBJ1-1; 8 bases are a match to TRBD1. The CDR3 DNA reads TGTGCCAGCAGGATTTCAGGGGGCCCAAACACTGAAGCTTTCTTT. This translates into CASRISGGPNTEAFF.